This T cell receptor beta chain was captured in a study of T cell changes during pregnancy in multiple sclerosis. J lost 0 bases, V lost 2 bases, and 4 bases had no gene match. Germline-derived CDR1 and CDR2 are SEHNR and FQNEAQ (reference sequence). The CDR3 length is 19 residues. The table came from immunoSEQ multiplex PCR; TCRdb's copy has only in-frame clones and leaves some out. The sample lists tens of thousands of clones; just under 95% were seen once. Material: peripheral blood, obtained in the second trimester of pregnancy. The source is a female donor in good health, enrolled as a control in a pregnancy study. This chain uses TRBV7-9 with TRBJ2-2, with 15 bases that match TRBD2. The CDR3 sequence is CASSLLGLAGGPNTGELFF. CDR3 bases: TGTGCCAGCAGCTTACTGGGACTAGCGGGGGGTCCGAACACCGGGGAGCTGTTTTTT.